Below, 27 T cell receptor delta chains from the same sample are listed, as sequenced in a study of Vδ1+ human thymocytes. Findings and limits, study-wide: Thymic TRG and TRD repertoires appeared highly polyclonal.

These receptors lack a known antigen. The template was reverse-transcribed extracted RNA. Multiplex PCR used pooled V-gene forward primers and a constant-region reverse primer to amplify CDR3s. TCRdb reprocessed the multiplex PCR reads using CATT. The profile shows about 53,000 delta-chain clones, around 15% of them singletons. Sequencing was performed on Vdelta1+ gamma-delta thymocytes from the thymus. Subset: FACS-sorted CD3+ TCRalphabeta- TCRVdelta1+ TCRVdelta2- thymocytes. These receptor sequences come from a girl under three years old who had congenital heart surgery.

On this clone itself: At one of its ends the junction is not consistent with the germline gene, which may arise from a read error. Other DNA sequences within the sample encode an identical CDR3. The V call is TRDV2, the J call TRDJ1, with a weak D call TRDD3 (6 bases). Per germline, CDR1 GEAIGNYY and CDR2 EKD. The CDR3 spans 15 residues. Here the CDR3 DNA reads TGTGCCTGTGACCCACTGGGATGGTACACTGATAAACTCATCTTT. The encoded protein is CACDPLGWYTDKLIF.

J is TRDJ1 and V is TRDV2, with 13 nucleotides matching TRDD3. Losses at the gene ends were 4 bases for V and 3 bases for J; bases not matched to a gene: 19. In germline, CDR1 is GEAIGNYY, CDR2 EKD. This CDR3 region has 20 residues. The CDR3 bases are TGTGCCTGTGAAATCCTTCCTACGGGTACTGGGGGATACGGCGCCGATAAACTCATCTTT. This sequence encodes CACEILPTGTGGYGADKLIF.

This clone has a handful of counts. This chain uses TRDV1 with TRDJ1; 8 nucleotides align to TRDD3. Losses at the gene ends were 0 bases for V and 0 bases for J; bases not matched to a gene: 12. CDR1 is TSWWSYY and CDR2 is QGS in the germline V gene. There are 19 residues in the CDR3. The CDR3 protein is CALGELSWRWGTYTDKLIF. CDR3 nucleotides: TGTGCTCTTGGGGAACTATCCTGGCGCTGGGGGACGTACACCGATAAACTCATCTTT.

This clone was seen only a few times. The V and J genes are TRDV1 and TRDJ1, with 12 positions matching TRDD3. Germline CDR1 and CDR2: TSWWSYY and QGS. The ends lost 5 bases at V and 2 bases at J; junction bases unmatched: 24. The CDR3 runs 22 residues. As DNA, the CDR3 is TGTGCTCTTGGGTCAATTATTCCTCCCCTACTGGGGGATACTCTGAGGACCGATAAACTCATCTTT. The encoded protein is CALGSIIPPLLGDTLRTDKLIF.

This clone was seen a few times. The chain carries TRDV1 and TRDJ1; perhaps TRDD3 as D (6 bases). Between the trimmed V and J ends, which lost 5 bases and 0 bases, there was a span of 19 bases. CDR3 size: 17 residues. Per the germline V gene, CDR1 is TSWWSYY and CDR2 is QGS. The CDR3 DNA sequence: TGTGCTCTTGGGCTACTTGGTTGGGGGTCGTACACCGATAAACTCATCTTT. It specifies CALGLLGWGSYTDKLIF.

The chain links TRDV1 to TRDJ1; weak D call: TRDD3 (6 bases). This CDR3 has 21 amino acids. V lost 4 bases and J 0 bases, leaving 30 bases between the germline ends. Per germline, CDR1 TSWWSYY and CDR2 QGS. CDR3 sequence: CALGGISIGALLGKYTDKLIF. The CDR3 DNA reads as TGTGCTCTTGGGGGGATTTCCATTGGAGCTCTGCTGGGGAAGTACACCGATAAACTCATCTTT.

This clone was seen only a few times. The genes are TRDV1 and TRDJ1, with D possibly matching TRDD3 (8 bases). This CDR3 is built from 20 residues. Germline values: CDR1 TSWWSYY, CDR2 QGS. The ends were cut back, 0 bases at V and 1 base at J, with 24 bases in the middle. The CDR3 DNA follows: TGTGCTCTTGGGGAACTTCCTTCCTTCCGGGGGATAGGGTCCACCGATAAACTCATCTTT. This sequence encodes CALGELPSFRGIGSTDKLIF.

The J gene is TRDJ1, the V gene TRDV1; 7 bases map to TRDD2. Germline CDR1 TSWWSYY, CDR2 QGS. The trim removed 6 bases at V and 8 bases at J, leaving 15 bases unmatched. This CDR3 comprises 15 residues. CDR3 residues: CALGEDGFLRQKLIF. The CDR3, as DNA: TGTGCTCTTGGCGAAGACGGATTCCTACGTCAAAAACTCATCTTT.

The rearrangement uses TRDV1 and TRDJ1; TRDD3 matches 12 bases. Germline assignment: CDR1 TSWWSYY and CDR2 QGS. This CDR3 spans 18 amino acids. The V segment lost 2 bases and the J segment 1 base; nucleotides outside the gene matches: 8. CDR3 amino acids: CALGEFPLGDTSTDKLIF. Written as DNA, the CDR3 is TGTGCTCTTGGGGAATTTCCACTGGGGGATACAAGCACCGATAAACTCATCTTT.

This clone was detected only a few times. The sample contains more than one DNA sequence encoding this CDR3. The chain couples TRDV2 to TRDJ1; 10 bases fit TRDD3. The germline V gene encodes CDR1 GEAIGNYY and CDR2 EKD. The CDR3 is made up of 23 amino acids. The junction had 28 bases not matched to a gene; V was cut back by 1 base and J by 3 bases. CDR3 bases: TGTGCCTGTGACACTTGTCCGATAGTTCCTACACGCGGCCGGGGGATACGCTCCGATAAACTCATCTTT. This encodes CACDTCPIVPTRGRGIRSDKLIF.

This clone was seen only once. The chain combines TRDV1 with TRDJ1, with D perhaps TRDD3 (6 bases). CDR1 and CDR2 from the germline V gene are TSWWSYY and QGS. V shed 2 bases and J shed 0 bases, with 28 bases lying between them. The CDR3 sequence is 21 residues long. This CDR3 reads CALGERRGRKRSGAYTDKLIF. The CDR3 bases are TGTGCTCTTGGGGAAAGGCGGGGTCGGAAACGATCTGGGGCGTACACCGATAAACTCATCTTT.

The gene calls are TRDV2 and TRDJ1; 11 positions match TRDD3. The CDR3 loop spans 20 amino acids. Germline trimming cut 0 bases from V and 1 base from J; bases unmatched to any gene: 15. CDR1 and CDR2 from the germline V gene are GEAIGNYY and EKD. The CDR3 DNA is TGTGCCTGTGACACCGCCTGGGGGATACTTAATAAAGTAACCACCGATAAACTCATCTTT. Residues: CACDTAWGILNKVTTDKLIF.

The chain carries TRDV1 and TRDJ1, with unresolved D. The last part of the DNA fits TRDJ2 better; the J call may be wrong. Looked up from germline, CDR1 is TSWWSYY and CDR2 is QGS. CDR3 size: 13 residues. This CDR3 is CALGEGFQTSLFF. The CDR3 DNA reads as TGTGCTCTTGGGGAAGGTTTCCAGACTTCTCTCTTCTTT.

The gene calls are TRDV2 and TRDJ1, with TRDD3 matching over 10 bases. Germline V gene lookup returns CDR1 GEAIGNYY and CDR2 EKD. The CDR3 covers 21 residues. The V segment lost 8 bases and the J segment 1 base; nucleotides outside the gene matches: 27. This CDR3 is CAYSEVGGIRRPFSRTDKLIF. CDR3 sequence (DNA): TGTGCCTATTCCGAGGTAGGGGGGATACGAAGGCCTTTCAGTCGCACCGATAAACTCATCTTT.

The V and J genes are TRDV1 and TRDJ1; 8 bases are shared with TRDD3. Germline V CDR1 and CDR2: TSWWSYY, QGS. V dropped 0 bases and J dropped 5; count of bases not matched to a gene: 11. The CDR3 is made up of 17 amino acids. Written as DNA, the CDR3 is TGTGCTCTTGGGGAACTACTGGGGGTGGAATCTACGGATAAACTCATCTTT. It translates to CALGELLGVESTDKLIF.

This chain links TRDV1 with TRDJ1; 9 bases agree with TRDD2. Trimming at V came to 0 bases and at J to 0 bases, leaving 20 bases not matched to a gene. The CDR3 is made up of 22 amino acids. The germline gives CDR1 TSWWSYY, CDR2 QGS. Written as DNA, the CDR3 is TGTGCTCTTGGGGAACTCTCTCCTTCCTACCCGGACCTGGGATCGTACACCGATAAACTCATCTTT. Translating gives CALGELSPSYPDLGSYTDKLIF.

The chain has TRDV1 and TRDJ1, with D possibly matching TRDD3 (5 bases). Germline lookup yields CDR1 TSWWSYY and CDR2 QGS. The length of the CDR3 is 20 residues. The V end was cut by 1 base, the J end by 0 bases, with 24 bases between. The CDR3 region is CALGEPPGLDQDWHTDKLIF. The CDR3, as DNA: TGTGCTCTTGGGGAACCGCCAGGCCTCGACCAGGACTGGCACACCGATAAACTCATCTTT.

The rearrangement joins TRDV1 to TRDJ1; weak D call: TRDD2 (6 bases). Germline-derived CDR1 and CDR2 are TSWWSYY and QGS. CDR3 size: 23 residues. The CDR3 reads CALLLKPLPEPTSWEPSTDKLIF. The CDR3 DNA follows: TGTGCGCTACTTCTCAAACCCCTTCCGGAACCTACCTCATGGGAACCGTCCACCGATAAACTCATCTTT.

This clone was seen a few times. This sequence joins TRDV1 and TRDJ1, with 13 nucleotides matching TRDD3. Looked up from germline, CDR1 is TSWWSYY and CDR2 is QGS. Unmatched junction bases numbered 16, after V lost 3 bases and J lost 3 bases. This CDR3 is 20 amino acids long. The CDR3 DNA reads TGTGCTCTTGGGGACTCCTTCCCACTGGGGGATACGCAGGATTCCGATAAACTCATCTTT. Protein sequence: CALGDSFPLGDTQDSDKLIF.

This clone was counted only a few times. The rearrangement joins TRDV1 to TRDJ1; 7 bases agree with TRDD3. The ends lost 1 base at V and 6 bases at J; junction bases unmatched: 29. Germline V gene lookup returns CDR1 TSWWSYY and CDR2 QGS. This CDR3 is built from 22 residues. CDR3: CALGEPEEAATWCSTGDHKLIF. The CDR3 DNA follows: TGTGCTCTTGGGGAACCTGAAGAGGCGGCTACGTGGTGCAGTACTGGGGATCATAAACTCATCTTT.

The J gene is TRDJ1, the V gene TRDV1; 7 bases map to TRDD3. In germline, CDR1 is TSWWSYY, CDR2 QGS. This CDR3 is 18 amino acids long. The V gene end was trimmed by 3 bases and the J gene end by 0 bases; junction bases not matched to a gene: 13. CDR3 region: CALGDRGPSGGYTDKLIF. The CDR3 nucleotides are TGTGCTCTTGGGGACCGTGGCCCCTCCGGGGGATACACCGATAAACTCATCTTT.

This clone came up a few times. J is TRDJ1 and V is TRDV1; 9 bases map to TRDD2. V was clipped by 0 bases and J by 0 bases; unmatched bases: 20. CDR3 length: 22 amino acids. CDR1 is TSWWSYY, CDR2 QGS, per germline. The CDR3 bases are TGTGCTCTTGGGGAACTGAGGCCTTCCTACCGCTCTGGGGGCTCCTACACCGATAAACTCATCTTT. As protein: CALGELRPSYRSGGSYTDKLIF.

In this sample, this clone turned up a few times. This sequence joins TRDV1 and TRDJ1; D is uncertain. Germline V lookup: CDR1 TSWWSYY, CDR2 QGS. V was pared by 3 bases and J by 0 bases, with 14 bases between. This CDR3 spans 16 amino acids. The CDR3: CALGDYSPYHTDKLIF. Written as DNA, the CDR3 is TGTGCTCTTGGGGATTATTCCCCTTACCACACCGATAAACTCATCTTT.

This clone was picked up a small number of times. The rearrangement uses TRDV1 and TRDJ1, with 9 bases identical to TRDD2. Germline V gives CDR1 TSWWSYY, CDR2 QGS. This CDR3 is 18 amino acids long. V dropped 5 bases and J dropped 0; count of bases not matched to a gene: 13. Here the CDR3 reads CALGFTAFLRPYTDKLIF. CDR3 nucleotide sequence: TGTGCTCTTGGGTTTACGGCCTTCCTACGTCCCTACACCGATAAACTCATCTTT.

The rearrangement joins TRDV1 to TRDJ1, with 9 bases identical to TRDD2. V shed 5 bases, J shed 1 base, and the junction held 20 bases outside the gene matches. Germline assignment: CDR1 TSWWSYY and CDR2 QGS. This CDR3 has 20 residues. CDR3 region: CALGRGLPTGRGWSTDKLIF. The CDR3 DNA reads TGTGCTCTTGGGAGAGGCCTTCCTACAGGTCGGGGATGGAGCACCGATAAACTCATCTTT.

There are a few counts of this clone. V gene TRAV29/DV5 combines with J gene TRDJ1; TRDD3 matches 10 bases. The V gene's germline CDR1 is NSMFDY and CDR2 ISSIKDK. CDR3 length: 12 residues. CDR3 in amino acids: CATSLGDIELIF. In DNA, the CDR3 is TGTGCGACAAGCCTGGGGGATATTGAACTCATCTTT.

The chain has TRDV1 and TRDJ1, with TRDD3 matching over 12 bases. V gave up 2 bases and J gave up 1 base; unmatched junction bases: 11. In germline, CDR1 is TSWWSYY, CDR2 QGS. This CDR3 is built from 19 residues. The CDR3 region has the DNA TGTGCTCTTGGGGAAGGGGACCCCCTACTGGGGGATACCACCGATAAACTCATCTTT. The encoded protein is CALGEGDPLLGDTTDKLIF.